In its sample, the clone carrying this T cell receptor beta chain was seen a few times. MiXCR, run by TCRdb on the RT-PCR reads, gives a single entry per CDR3 protein. The repertoire holds 550,000 to 750,000 distinct CDR3 sequences, approximately 15% seen once, with 3% to 4.5% in the top ten. The V end lost 4 bases, the J end lost 1 base, and 16 bases lay between the germline ends. The CDR3 is made up of 16 amino acids. CDR1 is SGHTA and CDR2 is FQGNSA in the germline V gene. The receptor comes from a female donor in good health, serving as a healthy control. V gene TRBV7-2 combines with J gene TRBJ1-1; D perhaps matches TRBD1 (6 bases). The specimen sequenced was memory CD4+ T cells from blood. The CDR3 sequence: CASSSSARGGNTEAFF. The CDR3 coding sequence is TGTGCCAGCAGCTCCAGCGCCAGGGGCGGGAACACTGAAGCTTTCTTT.